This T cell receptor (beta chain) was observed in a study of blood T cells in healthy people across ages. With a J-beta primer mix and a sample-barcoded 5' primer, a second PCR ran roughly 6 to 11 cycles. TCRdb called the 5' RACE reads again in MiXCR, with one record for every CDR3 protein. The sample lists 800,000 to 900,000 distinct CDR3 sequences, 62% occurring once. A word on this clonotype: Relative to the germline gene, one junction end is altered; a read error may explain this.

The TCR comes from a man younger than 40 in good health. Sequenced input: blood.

The CDR3 region has the DNA TGCGCCAGCAGCTTTACCGGGACAGGGGTCCACACCGAAGCTTTCTTT. Its protein product is CASSFTGTGVHTEAFF. The genes are TRBV5-1 and TRBJ1-1; 10 bases are a match to TRBD1. The length of the CDR3 is 16 residues. The germline gives CDR1 SGHRS, CDR2 YFSETQ.